This T cell receptor beta chain was sequenced during a study of blood T cells in healthy people across ages. Together with a sample-barcoded 5' primer, a J-beta primer mix was included in a second PCR lasting about 7 to 11 cycles. Each CDR3 protein is one row after TCRdb ran MiXCR on the 5' RACE reads. The table has some 930,000 distinct CDR3 sequences, 25% to 35% seen once. This clonotype was recorded a few times. Its matching antigen is unknown. The germline gives CDR1 SGHTA, CDR2 FQGNSA. Trimming removed 3 bases from V and 7 bases from J, with 9 bases in between. The CDR3 totals 12 residues. Notes on the study in general: For the donors, CMV status was unknown and possibly confounded expanded clonotype changes. Diversity estimates drawn from one million T cells were deemed underestimates.

These records were also assigned to another study, of T cells of mothers and their children.

Sample: blood. The chain joins TRBV7-2 to TRBJ1-2; D uncertain. The sequence was collected from a middle-aged woman in good health. In nucleotides, the CDR3 is TGTGCCAGCAGCTTCGAACTAGCTGGCTACACCTTC. Its translation is CASSFELAGYTF. The variable domain in full, completed from reference TRBV7-2 and TRBJ1-2, reads GAGVSQSPSNKVTEKGKDVELRCDPISGHTALYWYRQSLGQGLEFLIYFQGNSAPDKSGLPSDRFSAERTGGSVSTLTIQRTQQEDSAVYLCASSFELAGYTFGSGTRLTVV.